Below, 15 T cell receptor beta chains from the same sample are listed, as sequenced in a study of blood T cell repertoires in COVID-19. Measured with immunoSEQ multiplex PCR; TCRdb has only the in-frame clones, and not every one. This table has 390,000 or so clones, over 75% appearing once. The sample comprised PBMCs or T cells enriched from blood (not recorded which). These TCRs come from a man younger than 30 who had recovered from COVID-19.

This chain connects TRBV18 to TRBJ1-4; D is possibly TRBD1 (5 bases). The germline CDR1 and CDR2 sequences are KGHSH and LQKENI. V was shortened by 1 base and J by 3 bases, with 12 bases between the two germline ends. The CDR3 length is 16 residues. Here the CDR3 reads CASSPRGPGSNEKLFF. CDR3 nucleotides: TGTGCCAGCTCACCACGGGGTCCAGGGTCTAATGAAAAACTGTTTTTT.

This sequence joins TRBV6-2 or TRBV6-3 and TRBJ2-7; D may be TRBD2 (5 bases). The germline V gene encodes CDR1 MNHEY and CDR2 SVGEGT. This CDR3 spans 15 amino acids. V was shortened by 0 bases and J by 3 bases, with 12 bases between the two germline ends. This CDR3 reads CASSYSRGNDYEQYF. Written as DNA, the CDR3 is TGTGCCAGCAGTTACTCGAGAGGGAACGACTACGAGCAGTACTTC.

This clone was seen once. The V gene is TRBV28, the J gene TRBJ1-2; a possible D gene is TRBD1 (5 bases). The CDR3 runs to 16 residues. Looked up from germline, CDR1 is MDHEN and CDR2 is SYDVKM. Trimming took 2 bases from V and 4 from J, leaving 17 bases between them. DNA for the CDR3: TGTGCCAGCAGTTTAGGGACCGGGGGGGGAGCCTATGGCTACACCTTC. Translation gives CASSLGTGGGAYGYTF.

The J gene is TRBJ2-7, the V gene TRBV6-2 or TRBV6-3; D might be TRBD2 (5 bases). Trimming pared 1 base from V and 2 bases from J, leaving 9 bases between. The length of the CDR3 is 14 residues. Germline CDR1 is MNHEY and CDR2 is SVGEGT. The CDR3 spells CASSYFRDPYEQYF. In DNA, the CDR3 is TGTGCCAGCAGTTACTTCCGGGATCCCTACGAGCAGTACTTC.

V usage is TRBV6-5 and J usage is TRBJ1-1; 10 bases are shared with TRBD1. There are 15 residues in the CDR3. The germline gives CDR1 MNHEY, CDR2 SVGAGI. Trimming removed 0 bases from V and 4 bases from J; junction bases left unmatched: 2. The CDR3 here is CASSYSRTGGTEAFF. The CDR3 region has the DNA TGTGCCAGCAGTTACTCTAGGACAGGGGGCACTGAAGCTTTCTTT.

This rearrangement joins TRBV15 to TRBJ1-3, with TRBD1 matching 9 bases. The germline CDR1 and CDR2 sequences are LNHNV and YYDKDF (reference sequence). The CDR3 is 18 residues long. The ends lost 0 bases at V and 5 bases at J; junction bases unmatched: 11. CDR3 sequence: CATSRDRVGTGYRNTIYF. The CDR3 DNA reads TGTGCCACCAGCAGAGATCGCGTGGGGACAGGGTATAGAAACACCATATATTTT.

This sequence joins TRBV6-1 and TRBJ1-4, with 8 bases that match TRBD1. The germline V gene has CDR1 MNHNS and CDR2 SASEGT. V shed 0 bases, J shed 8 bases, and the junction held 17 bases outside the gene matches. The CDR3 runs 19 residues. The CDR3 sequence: CASSEARFWEQGGREKLFF. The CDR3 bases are TGTGCCAGCAGTGAAGCGCGATTTTGGGAACAGGGGGGGAGAGAAAAACTGTTTTTT.

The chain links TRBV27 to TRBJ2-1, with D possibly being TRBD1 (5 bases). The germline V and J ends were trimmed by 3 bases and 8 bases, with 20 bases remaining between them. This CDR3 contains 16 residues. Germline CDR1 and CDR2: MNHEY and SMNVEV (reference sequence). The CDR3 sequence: CASSFIDSFSTDEQFF. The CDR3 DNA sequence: TGTGCCAGCAGTTTTATAGACAGTTTTTCTACGGATGAGCAGTTCTTC.

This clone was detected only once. CDR3 in amino acids: CASSQGGKNYGYTF. The CDR3 bases are TGTGCCAGCAGCCAAGGGGGTAAGAACTATGGCTACACCTTC. The rearrangement links TRBV9 to TRBJ1-2; a possible D gene is TRBD1 (6 bases). Per germline, CDR1 SGDLS and CDR2 YYNGEE. The CDR3 has 14 residues. The V end lost 4 bases, the J end lost 2 bases, and 12 bases lay between the germline ends. Together with reference TRBV9 and TRBJ1-2, the CDR3 gives the full variable domain: DSGVTQTPKHLITATGQRVTLRCSPRSGDLSVYWYQQSLDQGLQFLIQYYNGEERAKGNILERFSAQQFPDLHSELNLSSLELGDSALYFCASSQGGKNYGYTFGSGTRLTVV.

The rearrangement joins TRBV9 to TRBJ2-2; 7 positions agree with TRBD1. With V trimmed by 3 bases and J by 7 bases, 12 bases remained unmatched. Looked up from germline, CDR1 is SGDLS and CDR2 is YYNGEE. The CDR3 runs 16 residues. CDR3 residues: CASSADRVGLNGELFF. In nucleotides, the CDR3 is TGTGCCAGCAGCGCTGACAGGGTCGGTCTGAACGGGGAGCTGTTTTTT. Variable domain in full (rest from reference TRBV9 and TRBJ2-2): DSGVTQTPKHLITATGQRVTLRCSPRSGDLSVYWYQQSLDQGLQFLIQYYNGEERAKGNILERFSAQQFPDLHSELNLSSLELGDSALYFCASSADRVGLNGELFFGEGSRLTVL.

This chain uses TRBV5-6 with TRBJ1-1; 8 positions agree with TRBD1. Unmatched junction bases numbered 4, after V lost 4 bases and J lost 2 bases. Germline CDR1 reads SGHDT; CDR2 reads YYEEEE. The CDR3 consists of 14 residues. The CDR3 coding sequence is TGTGCCAGCAGCGCCACAGGGGGAAACACTGAAGCTTTCTTT. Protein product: CASSATGGNTEAFF.

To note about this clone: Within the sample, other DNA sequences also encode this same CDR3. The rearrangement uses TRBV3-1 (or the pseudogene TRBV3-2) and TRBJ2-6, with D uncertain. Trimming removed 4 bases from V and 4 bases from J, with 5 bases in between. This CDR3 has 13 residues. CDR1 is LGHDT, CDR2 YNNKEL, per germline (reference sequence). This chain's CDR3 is CASSPSGANVLTF. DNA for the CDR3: TGTGCCAGCAGCCCCTCCGGGGCCAACGTCCTGACTTTC.

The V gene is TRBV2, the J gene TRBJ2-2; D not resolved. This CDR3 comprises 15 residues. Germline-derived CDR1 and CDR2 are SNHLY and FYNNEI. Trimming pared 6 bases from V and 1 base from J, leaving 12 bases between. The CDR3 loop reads CASSSDPGNTGELFF. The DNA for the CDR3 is TGTGCCAGCAGCTCCGATCCCGGGAACACCGGGGAGCTGTTTTTT.

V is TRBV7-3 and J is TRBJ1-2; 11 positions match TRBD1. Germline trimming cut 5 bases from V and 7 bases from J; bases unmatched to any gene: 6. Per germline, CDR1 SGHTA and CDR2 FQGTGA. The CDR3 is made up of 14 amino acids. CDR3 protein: CASSPGQGAVGYTF. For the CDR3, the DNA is TGTGCCAGCAGCCCAGGACAGGGGGCCGTTGGCTACACCTTC.

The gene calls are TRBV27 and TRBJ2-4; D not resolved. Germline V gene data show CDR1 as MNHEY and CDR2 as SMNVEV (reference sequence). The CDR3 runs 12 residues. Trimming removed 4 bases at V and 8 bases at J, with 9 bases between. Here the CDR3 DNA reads TGTGCCAGCAGTTCCCCGTTTGACATTCAGTACTTC. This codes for CASSSPFDIQYF.